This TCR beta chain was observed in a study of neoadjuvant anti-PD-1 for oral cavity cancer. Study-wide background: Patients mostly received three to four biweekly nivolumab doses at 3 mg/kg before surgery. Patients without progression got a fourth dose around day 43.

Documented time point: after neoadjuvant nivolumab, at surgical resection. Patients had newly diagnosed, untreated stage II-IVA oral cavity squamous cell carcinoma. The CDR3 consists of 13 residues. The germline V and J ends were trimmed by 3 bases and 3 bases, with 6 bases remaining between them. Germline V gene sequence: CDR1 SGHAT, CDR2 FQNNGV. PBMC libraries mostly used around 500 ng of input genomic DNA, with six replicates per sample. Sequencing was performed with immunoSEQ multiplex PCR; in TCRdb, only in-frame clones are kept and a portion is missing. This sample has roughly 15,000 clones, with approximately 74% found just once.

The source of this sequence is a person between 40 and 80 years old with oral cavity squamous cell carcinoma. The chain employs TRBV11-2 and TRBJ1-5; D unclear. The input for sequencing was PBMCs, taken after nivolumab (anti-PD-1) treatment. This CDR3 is CASSFEDNQPQHF. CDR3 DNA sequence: TGTGCCAGCAGCTTTGAGGACAATCAGCCCCAGCATTTT.